These 23 T cell receptor beta chains were sequenced from one sample in a study of cytomegalovirus exposure and HLA in healthy donors. Vbeta (60) and Jbeta (13) primers were used in the PCR. Sequencing used immunoSEQ multiplex PCR; TCRdb keeps in-frame clones, though not all of them. Of under 200,000 clones in the sample, 82% are singletons; the top ten hold about 0.8%. The material sequenced was PBMCs. The receptor source for this set is a woman aged 18-29 years in good health and CMV-seronegative.

In this sample, this clone turned up a few times. The chain recombines TRBV5-5 with TRBJ1-3, with TRBD1 identical over 9 bases. The CDR3 extends over 14 amino acids. CDR1 SGHKS and CDR2 YYEKEE come from the germline V gene (reference sequence). V shed 4 bases and J 4 bases; nucleotides not matched to a gene: 3. This CDR3 is CASSRTGVGNTIYF. The CDR3, as DNA: TGTGCCAGCAGCCGGACAGGGGTCGGAAACACCATATATTTT.

V is TRBV14 and J is TRBJ2-1; the match to TRBD2 covers 8 bases. Unmatched junction bases numbered 16, after V lost 0 bases and J lost 6 bases. CDR1 is SGHDN and CDR2 is FVKESK in the germline V gene. There are 19 residues in the CDR3. In nucleotides, the CDR3 is TGTGCCAGCAGCCAAGATCGGGGTAGCGGGACTCCCTTGGGCAATGAGCAGTTCTTC. Its translation is CASSQDRGSGTPLGNEQFF.

The chain links TRBV27 to TRBJ2-7, with TRBD1 identical over 10 bases. V gave up 1 base and J gave up 5 bases; unmatched junction bases: 8. The CDR3 is 16 residues long. The germline V gene has CDR1 MNHEY and CDR2 SMNVEV (reference sequence). The CDR3 loop is CASSLFAGTGDHEQYF. The CDR3 coding sequence is TGTGCCAGCAGTTTATTTGCCGGGACAGGGGATCACGAGCAGTACTTC.

This clone has only a few counts. This sequence joins TRBV28 and TRBJ2-5; D remains ambiguous. V was clipped by 5 bases and J by 4 bases, with 5 bases between them. The CDR3 spans 11 residues. Germline V lookup: CDR1 MDHEN, CDR2 SYDVKM. This CDR3 reads CASSPRETQYF. As DNA, the CDR3 is TGTGCCAGCAGTCCCCGAGAGACCCAGTACTTC.

J is TRBJ1-2 and V is TRBV6-1; tentatively, D is TRBD1 (6 bases). Looked up from germline, CDR1 is MNHNS and CDR2 is SASEGT. The CDR3 totals 12 residues. V was pared by 8 bases and J by 3 bases, with 10 bases between. In nucleotides, the CDR3 is TGTGCCAGCTGGGGGGGCGACTATGGCTACACCTTC. It yields the protein CASWGGDYGYTF.

The rearrangement links TRBV19 to TRBJ1-5; perhaps TRBD1 as D (5 bases). CDR1 LNHDA and CDR2 SQIVND come from the germline V gene (reference sequence). CDR3 size: 14 residues. V lost 2 bases, J lost 7 bases, and 12 bases lay in between. CDR3 loop: CASSISFGAQPQHF. The CDR3 DNA follows: TGTGCCAGTAGTATATCCTTTGGGGCCCAGCCCCAGCATTTT.

The CDR3 here is CASSDSFGTSGPNTGELFF. For the CDR3, the DNA is TGTGCCAGCAGTGACTCGTTCGGGACTAGCGGACCGAACACCGGGGAGCTGTTTTTT. The chain has TRBV6-4 and TRBJ2-2; 11 bases fit TRBD2. V lost 0 bases to trimming and J lost 0 bases; unmatched junction nucleotides: 6. Per germline, CDR1 MRHNA and CDR2 SNTAGT. This CDR3 contains 19 residues.

The J gene is TRBJ2-3, the V gene TRBV30; 8 nucleotides line up with TRBD2. Germline CDR1 reads GTSNPN; CDR2 reads SVGIG (reference sequence). V lost 8 bases and J lost 1; bases outside the gene matches: 8. The CDR3 spans 14 residues. The CDR3 DNA reads TGTGCCGCCACTAGCGGTTTAGGCACAGATACGCAGTATTTT. This codes for CAATSGLGTDTQYF. The whole variable domain, remainder taken from reference TRBV30 and TRBJ2-3, is SQTIHQWPATLVQPVGSPLSLECTVEGTSNPNLYWYRQAAGRGLQLLFYSVGIGQISSEVPQNLSASRPQDRQFILSSKKLLLSDSGFYLCAATSGLGTDTQYFGPGTRLTVL.

This clone occurred a few times. The V and J genes are TRBV27 and TRBJ2-1, with 8 bases aligning to TRBD2. This CDR3 region has 15 residues. The ends lost 7 bases at V and 8 bases at J; junction bases unmatched: 13. Germline values: CDR1 MNHEY, CDR2 SMNVEV (reference sequence). The CDR3 spells CASTSGTSVSDEQFF. The CDR3 DNA reads as TGTGCCAGCACCTCCGGGACTAGTGTTTCCGATGAGCAGTTCTTC.

The V and J genes are TRBV6-1 and TRBJ2-7; no clear D gene. The germline CDR1 and CDR2 sequences are MNHNS and SASEGT. CDR3 size: 14 residues. V was cut by 3 bases and J by 1 base, with 10 bases left in between. The CDR3 is CASSDSPKSYEQYF. For the CDR3, the DNA is TGTGCCAGCAGTGACTCGCCTAAATCCTACGAGCAGTACTTC.

This clone has more than one count but fewer than ten. The V gene is TRBV9, the J gene TRBJ2-7; TRBD1 is a possible D gene (6 bases). The CDR3 extends over 14 amino acids. Between the trimmed V and J ends, which lost 4 bases and 5 bases, there was a span of 16 bases. Germline V gene data show CDR1 as SGDLS and CDR2 as YYNGEE. CDR3 coding DNA: TGTGCCAGCAGCCTTACGTGGGGGCTGAACGAGCAGTACTTC. It yields the protein CASSLTWGLNEQYF.

The genes are TRBV11-2 and TRBJ2-7, with 10 bases aligning to TRBD2. The CDR3 spans 18 residues. The junction had 20 bases not matched to a gene; V was cut back by 8 bases and J by 4 bases. CDR1 is SGHAT, CDR2 FQNNGV, per germline. The CDR3 DNA reads as TGTGCCAGCCTAAACAGTGGGCCCGCTAGCGGGAGAACTTACGAGCAGTACTTC. Amino acid sequence: CASLNSGPASGRTYEQYF. Filled out from reference TRBV11-2 and TRBJ2-7, the complete variable domain reads EAGVAQSPRYKIIEKRQSVAFWCNPISGHATLYWYQQILGQGPKLLIQFQNNGVVDDSQLPKDRFSAERLKGVDSTLKIQPAKLEDSAVYLCASLNSGPASGRTYEQYFGPGTRLTVT.

The chain links TRBV28 to TRBJ2-7; possible D gene TRBD1, 6 bases. The CDR3 is made up of 14 amino acids. Germline lookup yields CDR1 MDHEN and CDR2 SYDVKM. V was shortened by 4 bases and J by 2 bases, with 12 bases between the two germline ends. The CDR3 protein is CASSYREIAYEQYF. CDR3 nucleotide sequence: TGTGCCAGCAGTTACAGGGAAATCGCCTACGAGCAGTACTTC.

The CDR3 DNA follows: TGCAGCGGGGGGGACAGCTCCTACGAGCAGTACTTC. The encoded protein is CSGGDSSYEQYF. The chain carries TRBV29-1 and TRBJ2-7; maybe TRBD1 (7 bases). Trimming stripped 7 bases from V and 0 bases from J, with 10 bases between. Looked up from germline, CDR1 is SQVTM and CDR2 is ANQGSEA. The CDR3 covers 12 residues.

The chain is built from TRBV9 and TRBJ2-7; TRBD2 agrees at 7 bases. V was clipped by 0 bases and J by 0 bases; unmatched bases: 3. The CDR3 spans 15 residues. CDR1 is SGDLS, CDR2 YYNGEE, per germline. This CDR3 reads CASSVEGGSSYEQYF. Written as DNA, the CDR3 is TGTGCCAGCAGCGTAGAAGGCGGGAGCTCCTACGAGCAGTACTTC.

This chain links TRBV15 with TRBJ1-4, with a possible D match to TRBD1 (5 bases). Deletions cut 8 bases from V and 2 bases from J, with 12 bases between. The germline V gene has CDR1 LNHNV and CDR2 YYDKDF (reference sequence). This CDR3 spans 14 amino acids. Here the CDR3 reads CATQGLATNEKLFF. The CDR3 DNA reads as TGTGCCACCCAGGGCCTGGCGACTAATGAAAAACTGTTTTTT.

This clone was picked up a small number of times. The J gene is TRBJ2-7, the V gene TRBV27, with D uncertain. Trimming stripped 5 bases from V and 5 bases from J, with 16 bases between. This CDR3 contains 14 residues. Looked up from germline, CDR1 is MNHEY and CDR2 is SMNVEV (reference sequence). DNA of the CDR3: TGTGCCAGCAGTAGAACAATTTTACAAGACGAGCAGTACTTC. Its protein product is CASSRTILQDEQYF.

The chain recombines TRBV2 with TRBJ1-2; 11 bases are a match to TRBD1. V shed 4 bases, J shed 5 bases, and the junction held 6 bases outside the gene matches. The germline gives CDR1 SNHLY, CDR2 FYNNEI. This CDR3 contains 15 residues. The CDR3 DNA follows: TGTGCCAGCAGTGGGGGACAGGGGGTTAGTTATGGCTACACCTTC. Its protein is CASSGGQGVSYGYTF.

The rearrangement links TRBV10-1 to TRBJ1-1; tentatively, D is TRBD1 (6 bases). The CDR3 totals 16 residues. Per germline, CDR1 WNHNN and CDR2 SYGVQD (reference sequence). The V and J ends lost 10 bases and 0 bases respectively, with 21 bases between them. DNA of the CDR3: TGCGCCAACCCAGAAGGACAGCCCGTATTGAACACTGAAGCTTTCTTT. It encodes CANPEGQPVLNTEAFF.

Only one count was recorded for this clone. V and J are TRBV5-6 and TRBJ1-2; weak D call: TRBD1 (5 bases). The germline V gene encodes CDR1 SGHDT and CDR2 YYEEEE. Trimming removed 1 base at V and 7 bases at J, with 20 bases between. The CDR3 consists of 16 residues. The CDR3 sequence: CASSLRLRGTNGGYTF. The CDR3 region has the DNA TGTGCCAGCAGCTTGAGGCTTCGGGGGACGAACGGTGGCTACACCTTC.

This clone appeared a single time. This chain connects TRBV25-1 to TRBJ1-2; no firm D call. This CDR3 region has 15 residues. Between the trimmed V and J ends, which lost 3 bases and 1 base, there was a span of 12 bases. Looked up from germline, CDR1 is MGHDK and CDR2 is SYGVNS. CDR3 nucleotide sequence: TGTGCCAGCAGTGATAACCCGACACGTAACTATGGCTACACCTTC. This codes for CASSDNPTRNYGYTF.

This chain uses TRBV18 with TRBJ2-7; 10 nucleotides align to TRBD2. The CDR3 has 13 amino acids. Germline V CDR1 and CDR2: KGHSH, LQKENI. V gave up 3 bases and J gave up 6 bases; unmatched junction bases: 2. CDR3 residues: CASSPGLAPEQYF. The CDR3 nucleotides read TGTGCCAGCTCACCGGGACTAGCGCCCGAGCAGTACTTC.

The rearrangement uses TRBV7-3 and TRBJ2-7, with TRBD2 identical over 7 bases. CDR1 and CDR2 (germline): SGHTA, FQGTGA. The V segment lost 7 bases and the J segment 6 bases; nucleotides outside the gene matches: 9. The CDR3 has 13 amino acids. CDR3 residues: CASINWGGAEQYF. For the CDR3, the DNA is TGTGCCAGCATCAATTGGGGGGGTGCCGAGCAGTACTTC.